This TCR beta chain was identified during a study of cytomegalovirus exposure and HLA in healthy donors. Looking at the study overall: Both the 120 or so validation repertoires and the 666 first-cohort repertoires used the same platform, as reported by a later analysis. Broader study findings: It was approximately 170 TCR beta chains that were listed as cytomegalovirus-associated. The dataset shows that most TCR sequences were rare, while some public TCRs occurred in many donors.

Profiled with immunoSEQ multiplex PCR; TCRdb holds only in-frame clones, not every one. The table lists around 160,000 clones, 70% to 90% of them singletons. Concerning this clone: The antigen remains unidentified.

The donors were part of the roughly 120-subject validation cohort, which stood apart from the roughly 670-subject first cohort. V shed 6 bases and J shed 0 bases, with 15 bases lying between them. Germline CDR1 and CDR2: MNHEY and SVGAGI. The CDR3 consists of 15 residues. The V gene is TRBV6-5, the J gene TRBJ2-7; D unclear. The sample taken for sequencing was PBMCs. The source of this sequence is a man aged 18 to 29 in good health and CMV-seronegative. This CDR3 reads CASSRRLGSSYEQYV. DNA of the CDR3: TGTGCCAGCAGCCGACGCTTGGGCAGCTCCTACGAGCAGTACGTC.